The clone carrying this TCR beta chain has only one observation. Antigen specificity is unknown. Only in-frame clones appear in the TCRdb table, and some are missing; sequencing was by immunoSEQ multiplex PCR. The repertoire has approximately 150,000 clones, approximately 80% of them found once; the top ten carry approximately 2.3%. This record belongs to a study of cytomegalovirus exposure and HLA in healthy donors. General study points: Within the 90 to 150 validation repertoires, first-cohort TCR clusters tended to co-occur, according to a later analysis. Some TCR beta chains (around 180 of them) were listed as cytomegalovirus-associated. Usually a TCR sequence was rare, but some public TCRs were found in many donors.

Losses at the gene ends were 7 bases for V and 4 bases for J; bases not matched to a gene: 6. The CDR3 has 14 amino acids. CDR1 and CDR2 (germline): ENHRY, SYGVKD. These donors were members of the approximately 110-subject validation cohort, a group separate from the roughly 670-subject first cohort. Sequencing used PBMCs. The TCR was taken from a man aged 30 to 45 in good health and CMV-seropositive. V is TRBV10-3 and J is TRBJ1-1, with 10 bases that match TRBD1. The CDR3 region has the DNA TGTGCCATCACCCGGGACAGGGGCGGCACTGAAGCTTTCTTT. This gives the protein CAITRDRGGTEAFF.